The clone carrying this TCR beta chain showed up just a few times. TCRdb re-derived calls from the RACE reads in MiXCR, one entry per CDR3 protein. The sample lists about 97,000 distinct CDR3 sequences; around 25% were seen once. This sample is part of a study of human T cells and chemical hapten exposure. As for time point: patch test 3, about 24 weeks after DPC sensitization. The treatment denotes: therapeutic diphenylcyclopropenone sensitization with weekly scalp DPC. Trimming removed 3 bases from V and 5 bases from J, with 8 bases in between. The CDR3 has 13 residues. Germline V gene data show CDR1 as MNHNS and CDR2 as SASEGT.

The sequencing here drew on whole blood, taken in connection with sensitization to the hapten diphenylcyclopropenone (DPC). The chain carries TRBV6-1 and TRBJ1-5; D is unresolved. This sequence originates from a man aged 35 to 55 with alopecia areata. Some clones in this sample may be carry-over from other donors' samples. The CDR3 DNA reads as TGTGCCAGCAGTGAGGTGTTCGATCAGCCCCAGCATTTT. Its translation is CASSEVFDQPQHF.